The 28 T cell receptor beta chains listed next were all sequenced from one sample in a study of T cells in Graves' hyperthyroidism and ophthalmopathy. Researchers amplified the TCR beta CDR3 regions from RNA transcripts. Carried out on the TCR CDR3, a first-round RT-PCR used the HTBI primer set. TCRdb re-analysed the multiplex PCR reads in MiXCR, keeping a single row per CDR3 protein. Of some 690,000 distinct CDR3 sequences in the sample, around 15% were seen once. Source material: blood. All receptors come from a man over 45 with Graves' hyperthyroidism.

This clonotype showed up many times. V usage is TRBV12-5 and J usage is TRBJ1-2; no clear D. The CDR3 consists of 14 residues. Germline V gene sequence: CDR1 LGHNT, CDR2 FRNRAP. V was trimmed by 0 bases and J by 6 bases, leaving 11 bases between them. The CDR3 sequence: CASGLVPGEHGYTF. Here the CDR3 DNA reads TGTGCTAGTGGTTTGGTACCGGGAGAGCATGGCTACACCTTC.

The chain links TRBV6-2 or TRBV6-3 to TRBJ2-1; no firm D call. The germline CDR1 and CDR2 sequences are MNHEY and SVGEGT. The CDR3 has 16 amino acids. V lost 8 bases and J 1 base, leaving 18 bases between the germline ends. The chain's CDR3 is CASSSYPVGSYNEQFF. The CDR3 coding sequence is TGTGCCAGCTCGTCATACCCCGTGGGGTCCTACAATGAGCAGTTCTTC.

This clonotype came up a few times. The chain carries TRBV19 and TRBJ2-7; possible D gene TRBD1, 5 bases. Germline V gene lookup returns CDR1 LNHDA and CDR2 SQIVND (reference sequence). The CDR3 is 14 amino acids. Trimming stripped 6 bases from V and 3 bases from J, with 15 bases between. DNA of the CDR3: TGTGCCAGTAGCCCCTCGGACACAGACTACGAGCAGTACTTC. Translating gives CASSPSDTDYEQYF.

A few counts support this clonotype. The V call is TRBV28, the J call TRBJ2-6, with no clear D. Trimming left V 2 bases short and J 1 base short, with 12 bases between. CDR1 is MDHEN, CDR2 SYDVKM, per germline. The CDR3 sequence is 17 residues long. The CDR3 here is CASSLLTLPSGANVLTF. The CDR3 DNA reads TGTGCCAGCAGTTTACTGACACTTCCTTCTGGGGCCAACGTCCTGACTTTC.

CDR3 in amino acids: CASTISGGWRDTQYF. The CDR3, as DNA: TGCGCCAGCACCATTAGCGGGGGTTGGCGAGATACGCAGTATTTT. The V and J genes are TRBV5-1 and TRBJ2-3; 9 nucleotides agree with TRBD2. From germline, CDR1 is SGHRS and CDR2 YFSETQ. V dropped 6 bases and J dropped 5; count of bases not matched to a gene: 10. CDR3 length: 15 amino acids.

A few counts support this clonotype. This chain uses TRBV6-1 with TRBJ2-2; 10 bases align to TRBD2. Germline lookup yields CDR1 MNHNS and CDR2 SASEGT. The J segment lost 7 bases and the V segment lost 5 bases, leaving 13 bases of the junction unmatched. The CDR3 spans 17 residues. CDR3: CASSTGMSGRAFGELFF. CDR3 nucleotide sequence: TGTGCCAGCAGTACGGGGATGAGCGGGAGGGCCTTCGGGGAGCTGTTTTTT.

This clonotype was found many times. J is TRBJ1-4 and V is TRBV28, with D maybe TRBD1 (6 bases). The CDR3 consists of 13 residues. Deletions cut 5 bases from V and 8 bases from J, with 12 bases between. CDR1 and CDR2 (germline): MDHEN, SYDVKM. Here the CDR3 reads CASSGGRGEKLFF. The DNA for the CDR3 is TGTGCCAGCAGTGGGGGCAGAGGGGAAAAACTGTTTTTT.

At least ten counts were recorded for this clonotype. The CDR3 coding sequence is TGTGCCAGCAGTTTCACCAGGAACACTGAAGCTTTCTTT. This encodes CASSFTRNTEAFF. The chain joins TRBV12-3 or TRBV12-4 to TRBJ1-1, with D uncertain. The CDR3 has 13 amino acids. Trimming cost V 3 bases and J 1 base, with 6 bases left between them.

This clonotype occurred many times. The chain employs TRBV6-6 and TRBJ1-1; no clear D gene. CDR1 and CDR2 (germline): MNHNY, SVGAGI (reference sequence). The CDR3 length is 15 residues. Deletions cut 2 bases from V and 4 bases from J, with 14 bases between. The CDR3 is CASSYGEFEGTEAFF. The DNA for the CDR3 is TGTGCCAGCAGTTACGGGGAGTTCGAGGGCACTGAAGCTTTCTTT.

Many counts were recorded for this clonotype. The V and J genes are TRBV11-2 and TRBJ1-1, with D hard to call. V lost 5 bases and J lost 1, with 8 bases in between. The CDR3 has 13 residues. Germline V CDR1 and CDR2: SGHAT, FQNNGV. CDR3 nucleotides: TGTGCCAGCAGCGACCACAAGAACACTGAAGCTTTCTTT. This sequence encodes CASSDHKNTEAFF.

The V gene is TRBV7-3, the J gene TRBJ2-3, with D hard to call. This CDR3 has 13 residues. V dropped 6 bases and J dropped 1 base, with 8 bases sitting between them. CDR1 and CDR2 (germline): SGHTA, FQGTGA. CDR3 DNA sequence: TGTGCCAGCAGGATAGACGGCACAGATACGCAGTATTTT. It specifies CASRIDGTDTQYF.

This sequence joins TRBV11-2 and TRBJ2-1; TRBD1 agrees at 9 bases. In germline, CDR1 is SGHAT, CDR2 FQNNGV. This CDR3 comprises 15 residues. After removal of 4 bases from V and 5 bases from J, the junction contained 6 bases not matched to a gene. CDR3 loop: CASSSQGAADNEQFF. The DNA for the CDR3 is TGTGCCAGCAGCTCACAGGGGGCTGCGGACAATGAGCAGTTCTTC.

In this sample, this clonotype turned up a few times. The chain has TRBV6-1 and TRBJ2-3; 12 nucleotides match TRBD2. Germline V gene lookup returns CDR1 MNHNS and CDR2 SASEGT. The CDR3 runs 20 residues. Losses at the gene ends were 5 bases for V and 2 bases for J; bases not matched to a gene: 17. The CDR3 sequence is CASSRPPTSGRPSYTDTQYF. Here the CDR3 DNA reads TGTGCCAGCAGTCGGCCCCCGACTAGCGGGAGACCCTCCTACACAGATACGCAGTATTTT.

In this sample, this clonotype turned up a few times. The junction shows a germline mismatch at one end, possibly a read error. The gene calls are TRBV9 and TRBJ2-2; possibly TRBD1 for D (6 bases). This CDR3 comprises 14 residues. CDR1 is SGDLS and CDR2 is YYNGEE in the germline V gene. CDR3: CASSGQANTGELLF. DNA of the CDR3: TGTGCCAGCAGCGGACAGGCGAACACCGGGGAGCTGCTTTTT.

This clonotype was seen only a few times. The CDR3 here is CASSRIRDTEAFF. CDR3 DNA: TGTGCCAGCAGTCGAATCCGGGACACTGAAGCTTTCTTT. The chain uses TRBV12-3 or TRBV12-4 and TRBJ1-1; D remains unclear. The CDR3 loop spans 13 amino acids. With 5 bases removed from V and 3 bases from J, the gap between germline ends came to 10 bases.

Many counts were recorded for this clonotype. The chain employs TRBV5-1 and TRBJ1-2; 7 nucleotides line up with TRBD1. The ends lost 2 bases at V and 8 bases at J; junction bases unmatched: 6. This CDR3 is 13 amino acids long. The germline V gene encodes CDR1 SGHRS and CDR2 YFSETQ. CDR3 in DNA: TGCGCCAGCAGCTTCACAGGGGTAACAGGCTACACCTTC. Its protein product is CASSFTGVTGYTF. Drawing the rest from reference TRBV5-1 and TRBJ1-2, the complete variable domain is KAGVTQTPRYLIKTRGQQVTLSCSPISGHRSVSWYQQTPGQGLQFLFEYFSETQRNKGNFPGRFSGRQFSNSRSEMNVSTLELGDSALYLCASSFTGVTGYTFGSGTRLTVV.

This clonotype has ten or more counts. This chain joins TRBV27 and TRBJ2-1, with a tentative D call TRBD1 (6 bases). Germline CDR1 MNHEY, CDR2 SMNVEV (reference sequence). V was cut by 3 bases and J by 0 bases, with 21 bases left in between. The CDR3 covers 19 residues. The CDR3 region has the DNA TGTGCCAGCAGTTTTATCCCCCGATTTACAGGGCGCTCCTACAATGAGCAGTTCTTC. Its protein is CASSFIPRFTGRSYNEQFF.

This clonotype was picked up many times. The genes are TRBV6-5 and TRBJ2-5; the match to TRBD2 covers 10 bases. J gave up 5 bases and V 0 bases, and 3 bases lay outside the gene matches. This CDR3 spans 15 amino acids. CDR1 is MNHEY, CDR2 SVGAGI, per germline. The DNA for the CDR3 is TGTGCCAGCAGTTACTCGCTAGCGGGAGCGGAGACCCAGTACTTC. It encodes CASSYSLAGAETQYF.

In its sample, this clonotype was seen many times. The J gene is TRBJ1-1, the V gene TRBV28, with 9 bases lining up with TRBD1. The CDR3 is made up of 16 amino acids. V gave up 5 bases and J gave up 3 bases; unmatched junction bases: 10. CDR1 is MDHEN, CDR2 SYDVKM, per germline. CDR3 in amino acids: CASSTTGTGIHTEAFF. Written as DNA, the CDR3 is TGTGCCAGCAGTACGACCGGGACAGGGATACACACTGAAGCTTTCTTT.

V is TRBV19 and J is TRBJ2-1; D remains unclear. The germline V and J ends were trimmed by 6 bases and 0 bases, with 9 bases remaining between them. The germline V gene has CDR1 LNHDA and CDR2 SQIVND (reference sequence). The CDR3 sequence is 14 residues long. CDR3 in amino acids: CASSWRHSYNEQFF. The CDR3 coding sequence is TGTGCCAGTAGCTGGCGGCACTCCTACAATGAGCAGTTCTTC.

V usage is TRBV24-1 and J usage is TRBJ2-5; D gene ambiguous. The CDR3 extends over 14 amino acids. The V end lost 3 bases, the J end lost 0 bases, and 7 bases lay between the germline ends. Germline assignment: CDR1 KGHDR and CDR2 SFDVKD. The CDR3 bases are TGTGCCACCAGTGATCCCCGAGACCAAGAGACCCAGTACTTC. It is translated as CATSDPRDQETQYF.

This clonotype appeared a few times. Possible read error: a much larger clone is one base away. This chain uses TRBV7-2 with TRBJ2-1; D gene ambiguous. The germline V gene has CDR1 SGHTA and CDR2 FQGNSA. V lost 3 bases, J lost 10 bases, and 13 bases lay in between. The CDR3 runs 13 residues. The CDR3 DNA sequence: TGTGCCAGCAGCTTCCCGTCCCTTTTGGAGCAGTTCTTC. This translates into CASSFPSLLEQFF. Variable domain in full (rest from reference TRBV7-2 and TRBJ2-1): GAGVSQSPSNKVTEKGKDVELRCDPISGHTALYWYRQSLGQGLEFLIYFQGNSAPDKSGLPSDRFSAERTGGSVSTLTIQRTQQEDSAVYLCASSFPSLLEQFFGPGTRLTVL.

The chain is built from TRBV7-9 and TRBJ2-2; the D gene is possibly TRBD2 (5 bases). The CDR3 spans 14 residues. The V end was cut by 2 bases, the J end by 6 bases, with 10 bases between. Germline V gene lookup returns CDR1 SEHNR and CDR2 FQNEAQ (reference sequence). CDR3 residues: CASSLIGEAGELFF. Here the CDR3 DNA reads TGTGCCAGCAGCTTAATCGGGGAAGCCGGGGAGCTGTTTTTT.

This clonotype was recorded at least ten times. The J gene is TRBJ2-1, the V gene TRBV11-2; the D call may be TRBD1 or TRBD2 (7 bases each). Germline lookup yields CDR1 SGHAT and CDR2 FQNNGV. The CDR3 totals 15 residues. V shed 5 bases and J shed 9 bases, with 20 bases lying between them. CDR3 DNA: TGTGCCAGCAGCCAGGGGGACTACCGCCGAAGTGAGCAGTTCTTC. It specifies CASSQGDYRRSEQFF. Looking up the rest from reference TRBV11-2 and TRBJ2-1 gives the full variable domain: EAGVAQSPRYKIIEKRQSVAFWCNPISGHATLYWYQQILGQGPKLLIQFQNNGVVDDSQLPKDRFSAERLKGVDSTLKIQPAKLEDSAVYLCASSQGDYRRSEQFFGPGTRLTVL.

As to this clonotype: A much larger clonotype is one base distant, so this may be a read error. V usage is TRBV20-1 and J usage is TRBJ2-3; D not resolved. Trimming removed 3 bases from V and 8 bases from J, with 6 bases in between. The CDR3 is made up of 10 amino acids. Looked up from germline, CDR1 is DFQATT and CDR2 is SNEGSKA (reference sequence). The CDR3 region has the DNA TGCAGTGCTAGCCAAGGTACGCAGTATTTT. It translates to CSASQGTQYF.

In this sample, this clonotype turned up a few times. This chain connects TRBV27 to TRBJ2-5, with D possibly TRBD2 on 5 matching bases. The CDR3 extends over 15 amino acids. Trimming took 5 bases from V and 4 from J, leaving 17 bases between them. Germline V gene data show CDR1 as MNHEY and CDR2 as SMNVEV (reference sequence). The DNA for the CDR3 is TGTGCCAGCAGTCCGACGGCGGCGGGCGGAGAGACCCAGTACTTC. It yields the protein CASSPTAAGGETQYF.

CDR3 loop: CSARDAGGRGNEQFF. The DNA of the CDR3 is TGCAGTGCTAGAGATGCGGGAGGCCGAGGAAATGAGCAGTTCTTC. The chain couples TRBV20-1 to TRBJ2-1; 8 bases fit TRBD2. Trimming at V came to 0 bases and at J to 7 bases, leaving 8 bases not matched to a gene. Germline assignment: CDR1 DFQATT and CDR2 SNEGSKA (reference sequence). The CDR3 length is 15 residues.

This clonotype was detected many times. CDR3 sequence: CASSSGDNYGYTF. The CDR3 coding sequence is TGTGCCAGCAGTTCTGGGGACAACTATGGCTACACCTTC. The chain employs TRBV28 and TRBJ1-2; possibly TRBD1 for D (5 bases). V lost 4 bases and J 2 bases, leaving 8 bases between the germline ends. The CDR3 is 13 residues long. The germline CDR1 and CDR2 sequences are MDHEN and SYDVKM.